The next 24 T cell receptor beta chains were all read from a single sample in a study of blood T cell repertoires in COVID-19. Method: immunoSEQ multiplex PCR; TCRdb's copy keeps in-frame clones and lacks some. Among some 140,000 clones listed, around 86% were seen once. The sequencing sample was made of peripheral blood. Receptors were obtained from a man aged 45-60 years with active COVID-19.

The chain carries TRBV7-8 and TRBJ2-7, with D perhaps matching TRBD1 (5 bases). Germline values: CDR1 SGHVS, CDR2 FQNEAQ. V was cut by 2 bases and J by 3 bases, with 11 bases left in between. The CDR3 extends over 14 amino acids. CDR3 nucleotides: TGTGCCAGCAGCTTAACAGGCGTCATCTACGAGCAGTACTTC. This encodes CASSLTGVIYEQYF. The variable domain in full, with the rest retrieved from reference TRBV7-8 and TRBJ2-7, is GAGVSQSPRYKVAKRGQDVALRCDPISGHVSLFWYQQALGQGPEFLTYFQNEAQLDKSGLPSDRFFAERPEGSVSTLKIQRTQQEDSAVYLCASSLTGVIYEQYFGPGTRLTVT.

This clone has a handful of counts. The sample contains more than one DNA sequence encoding this CDR3. The chain uses TRBV14 and TRBJ1-2; a weak D match, TRBD1 (5 bases). The CDR3 is 13 amino acids. Trimming removed 4 bases at V and 2 bases at J, with 8 bases between. In germline, CDR1 is SGHDN, CDR2 FVKESK. CDR3 sequence: CASSLQANYGYTF. DNA for the CDR3: TGTGCCAGCAGCCTACAGGCGAACTATGGCTACACCTTC.

The J gene is TRBJ2-2, the V gene TRBV19; maybe TRBD1 (6 bases). The length of the CDR3 is 15 residues. Trimming left V 6 bases short and J 4 bases short, with 15 bases between. CDR1 is LNHDA and CDR2 is SQIVND in the germline V gene (reference sequence). As DNA, the CDR3 is TGTGCCAGTAGCCCCAGGGGAGTCGGCACCGGGGAGCTGTTTTTT. Its translation: CASSPRGVGTGELFF.

This chain links TRBV15 with TRBJ2-1; tentatively, D is TRBD2 (6 bases). CDR3 length: 14 residues. Germline CDR1 is LNHNV and CDR2 is YYDKDF (reference sequence). V lost 5 bases to trimming and J lost 6 bases, with 14 bases between them. The CDR3 is CATSQLGGVNEQFF. As DNA, the CDR3 is TGTGCCACCAGCCAATTGGGGGGTGTCAATGAGCAGTTCTTC.

The chain employs TRBV11-2 and TRBJ1-1; TRBD1 matches at 7 bases. This CDR3 comprises 18 residues. J lost 4 bases, V lost 4 bases, and 18 bases had no gene match. Germline values: CDR1 SGHAT, CDR2 FQNNGV. This chain's CDR3 is CASSSSRFRGPAGTEAFF. DNA of the CDR3: TGTGCCAGCAGCTCCTCCCGATTTAGGGGGCCGGCGGGCACTGAAGCTTTCTTT.

V and J are TRBV10-3 and TRBJ1-1; D is possibly TRBD1 (5 bases). Trimming shortened V by 5 bases and J by 2 bases, and 12 bases separated the two germline ends. Germline assignment: CDR1 ENHRY and CDR2 SYGVKD. The CDR3 has 14 residues. The DNA of the CDR3 is TGTGCCATCAGTTCGGGCAGGGTAAACACTGAAGCTTTCTTT. Amino acids: CAISSGRVNTEAFF.

The J gene is TRBJ1-1, the V gene TRBV29-1; D gene uncertain. CDR3 size: 14 residues. Between the trimmed V and J ends, which lost 0 bases and 4 bases, there was a span of 12 bases. Per germline, CDR1 SQVTM and CDR2 ANQGSEA. CDR3 in amino acids: CSVEDGGRGTEAFF. CDR3 bases: TGCAGCGTTGAAGATGGAGGACGGGGCACTGAAGCTTTCTTT.

This clone was counted a few times. The V gene is TRBV5-1, the J gene TRBJ2-5; no firm D call. Germline assignment: CDR1 SGHRS and CDR2 YFSETQ. Trimming cost V 4 bases and J 5 bases, with 15 bases left between them. The CDR3 is made up of 14 amino acids. The CDR3 sequence is CASSDNIHVETQYF. In nucleotides, the CDR3 is TGCGCCAGCAGCGACAATATCCATGTCGAGACCCAGTACTTC.

The chain uses TRBV9 and TRBJ2-2, with TRBD2 as a possible D gene (5 bases). V shed 4 bases and J shed 6 bases, with 13 bases lying between them. Germline V lookup: CDR1 SGDLS, CDR2 YYNGEE. The CDR3 is made up of 14 amino acids. CDR3 amino acids: CASSFPAVAGELFF. The CDR3 DNA reads TGTGCCAGCAGCTTTCCAGCGGTGGCCGGGGAGCTGTTTTTT.

V and J are TRBV27 and TRBJ2-5, with 11 bases that match TRBD2. Germline CDR1 reads MNHEY; CDR2 reads SMNVEV (reference sequence). This CDR3 has 17 residues. V shed 3 bases, J shed 0 bases, and the junction held 6 bases outside the gene matches. The CDR3 sequence: CASSLLAGGMYQETQYF. The DNA of the CDR3 is TGTGCCAGCAGTTTGCTAGCGGGGGGCATGTACCAAGAGACCCAGTACTTC.

In DNA, the CDR3 is TGTGCCAGCAGCGGGACTTACGAGCAGTACTTC. Protein: CASSGTYEQYF. The V gene is TRBV3-1 (or the pseudogene TRBV3-2), the J gene TRBJ2-7, with D perhaps matching TRBD2 (6 bases). Germline CDR1 and CDR2: LGHDT and YNNKEL (reference sequence). Deletions cut 5 bases from V and 4 bases from J, with 6 bases between. The CDR3 runs to 11 residues.

The chain uses TRBV25-1 and TRBJ2-1, with 16 bases lining up with TRBD2. Losses at the gene ends were 4 bases for V and 5 bases for J; bases not matched to a gene: 5. The CDR3 spans 17 residues. The germline CDR1 and CDR2 sequences are MGHDK and SYGVNS. The chain's CDR3 is CASSGGLAGGSHNEQFF. CDR3 nucleotides: TGTGCCAGCAGTGGGGGACTAGCGGGGGGGTCCCACAATGAGCAGTTCTTC.

V usage is TRBV5-6 and J usage is TRBJ1-5; tentatively, D is TRBD1 (6 bases). This CDR3 contains 15 residues. The V gene lost 1 base and the J gene lost 0 bases, with 8 bases spanning the gap. CDR1 is SGHDT, CDR2 YYEEEE, per germline. The chain's CDR3 is CASSLRGYSNQPQHF. The CDR3, as DNA: TGTGCCAGCAGCTTGAGGGGGTATAGCAATCAGCCCCAGCATTTT.

The chain is built from TRBV4-2 and TRBJ1-2; D gene unclear. The CDR3 covers 16 residues. V lost 0 bases and J 3 bases, leaving 14 bases between the germline ends. In germline, CDR1 is LGHNA, CDR2 YNFKEQ. The CDR3 sequence: CASSQDHQEAHYGYTF. DNA for the CDR3: TGTGCCAGCAGCCAAGATCATCAGGAGGCCCACTATGGCTACACCTTC.

J is TRBJ2-5 and V is TRBV27; TRBD1 aligns across 12 bases. The CDR3 is 15 amino acids. Per germline, CDR1 MNHEY and CDR2 SMNVEV (reference sequence). The J segment lost 7 bases and the V segment lost 5 bases, leaving 8 bases of the junction unmatched. The CDR3 region has the DNA TGTGCCAGCAGTCCCGGGACAGGGGGCTACGGGACCCAGTACTTC. Translating it yields CASSPGTGGYGTQYF.

The V gene is TRBV6-1, the J gene TRBJ1-3, with D perhaps matching TRBD1 (5 bases). From germline, CDR1 is MNHNS and CDR2 SASEGT. The CDR3 spans 15 residues. With 0 bases removed from V and 3 bases from J, the gap between germline ends came to 9 bases. The CDR3 sequence: CASSEAGLGGNTIYF. The CDR3 DNA reads as TGTGCCAGCAGTGAAGCGGGGCTTGGTGGAAACACCATATATTTT.

This clone appeared once. The chain employs TRBV11-2 and TRBJ1-5; D is unresolved. The CDR3 covers 14 residues. Germline CDR1 reads SGHAT; CDR2 reads FQNNGV. V shed 0 bases and J shed 5 bases, with 8 bases lying between them. CDR3 DNA: TGTGCCAGCAGCTTAGATGGAGGCTATCAGCCCCAGCATTTT. Amino acids: CASSLDGGYQPQHF.

This clone was found once. V is TRBV4-2 and J is TRBJ1-2; possible D gene TRBD1, 6 bases. The CDR3 has 14 residues. V was clipped by 2 bases and J by 8 bases, with 15 bases between them. CDR1 and CDR2 from the germline V gene are LGHNA and YNFKEQ. CDR3 in DNA: TGTGCCAGCAGCCAAAGAAGTAAGGGGGACGGCTACACCTTC. Amino acid sequence: CASSQRSKGDGYTF.

The V gene is TRBV6-6, the J gene TRBJ2-2; D remains unclear. The germline V and J ends were trimmed by 0 bases and 0 bases, with 5 bases remaining between them. Germline V gives CDR1 MNHNY, CDR2 SVGAGI (reference sequence). This CDR3 is 15 amino acids long. CDR3 nucleotide sequence: TGTGCCAGCAGTTACTCCGGGTCGAACACCGGGGAGCTGTTTTTT. It yields the protein CASSYSGSNTGELFF.

The chain joins TRBV7-2 to TRBJ1-1; D remains unclear. The CDR3 loop spans 15 amino acids. Germline CDR1 reads SGHTA; CDR2 reads FQGNSA. V was clipped by 2 bases and J by 2 bases, with 12 bases between them. CDR3 region: CASSLREVINTEAFF. In DNA form, the CDR3 reads TGTGCCAGCAGCTTACGAGAAGTAATTAACACTGAAGCTTTCTTT.

The J gene is TRBJ1-2, the V gene TRBV2; 9 nucleotides agree with TRBD1. V lost 8 bases, J lost 3 bases, and 7 bases stayed unmatched. CDR3 length: 14 amino acids. Germline V gene lookup returns CDR1 SNHLY and CDR2 FYNNEI. CDR3 sequence: CASGETGGDYGYTF. In DNA, the CDR3 is TGTGCCAGCGGAGAGACAGGGGGGGACTATGGCTACACCTTC.

The chain combines TRBV19 with TRBJ2-6; 7 bases fit TRBD1. The CDR3 has 14 amino acids. The trim removed 7 bases at V and 2 bases at J, leaving 2 bases unmatched. Germline CDR1 is LNHDA and CDR2 is SQIVND (reference sequence). CDR3 DNA: TGTGCCAGTATCGACAGGGCTGGGGCCAACGTCCTGACTTTC. Translating gives CASIDRAGANVLTF. The variable domain in full, with the rest retrieved from reference TRBV19 and TRBJ2-6, is DGGITQSPKYLFRKEGQNVTLSCEQNLNHDAMYWYRQDPGQGLRLIYYSQIVNDFQKGDIAEGYSVSREKKESFPLTVTSAQKNPTAFYLCASIDRAGANVLTFGAGSRLTVL.

This rearrangement joins TRBV7-2 to TRBJ2-2, with a weak D call TRBD2 (6 bases). V gave up 5 bases and J gave up 1 base, with 11 bases separating them. This CDR3 contains 15 residues. Germline V gene lookup returns CDR1 SGHTA and CDR2 FQGNSA. The CDR3 DNA reads as TGTGCCAGCAGCCCGCGCGGGGTGAACACCGGGGAGCTGTTTTTT. This gives the protein CASSPRGVNTGELFF.

This sequence joins TRBV6-1 and TRBJ1-3; 10 bases agree with TRBD1. The CDR3 runs 20 residues. V trimming: 2 bases; J trimming: 3 bases; junction bases outside the gene matches: 16. Germline CDR1 is MNHNS and CDR2 is SASEGT. The CDR3 spells CASSEKIVSGQGVFGNTIYF. For the CDR3, the DNA is TGTGCCAGCAGTGAAAAAATAGTATCAGGACAGGGGGTTTTTGGAAACACCATATATTTT.